This TCR beta chain is from a study of cytomegalovirus exposure and HLA in healthy donors. CDR1 is PRHDT, CDR2 FYEKMQ, per germline (reference sequence). The CDR3 loop spans 16 amino acids. V gave up 3 bases and J gave up 7 bases; unmatched junction bases: 10. Assay used: immunoSEQ multiplex PCR; TCRdb lists only in-frame clones, some missing. The profile covers roughly 230,000 clones, with 90% appearing a single time and under 4% taken by the ten largest. The J gene is TRBJ2-4, the V gene TRBV13; 9 positions match TRBD1. The sample was PBMCs. This receptor was identified in a young woman in good health and CMV-seronegative. This CDR3 is CASSFRGGQGTNIQYF. The CDR3 nucleotides read TGTGCCAGCAGCTTTAGAGGGGGACAGGGAACGAACATTCAGTACTTC.